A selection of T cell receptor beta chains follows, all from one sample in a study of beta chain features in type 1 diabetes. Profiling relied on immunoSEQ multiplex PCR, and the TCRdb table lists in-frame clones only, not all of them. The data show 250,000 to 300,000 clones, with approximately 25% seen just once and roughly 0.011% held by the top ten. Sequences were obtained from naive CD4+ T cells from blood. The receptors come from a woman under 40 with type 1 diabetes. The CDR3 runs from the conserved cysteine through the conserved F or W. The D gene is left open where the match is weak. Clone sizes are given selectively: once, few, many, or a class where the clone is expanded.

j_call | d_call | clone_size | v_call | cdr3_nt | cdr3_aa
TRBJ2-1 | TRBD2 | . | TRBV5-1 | TGCGCCAGCAGTGCCGGGACTAGCGGTTACAATGAGCAGTTCTTC | CASSAGTSGYNEQFF
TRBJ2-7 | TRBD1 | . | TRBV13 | TGTGCCAGCAGCTCCCCGACAGGGAAAGTCTACGAGCAGTACTTC | CASSSPTGKVYEQYF
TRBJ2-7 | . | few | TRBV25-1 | TGTGCCAGCAGTGAACCAGGGCCGACTTGGGAGCAGTACTTC | CASSEPGPTWEQYF
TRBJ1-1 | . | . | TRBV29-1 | TGCAGCGTTTACAGGGCAAACACTGAAGCTTTCTTT | CSVYRANTEAFF
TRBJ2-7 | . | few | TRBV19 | TGTGCCAGTAGTTCTTCCTTCTACGAGCAGTACTTC | CASSSSFYEQYF
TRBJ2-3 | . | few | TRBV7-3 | TGTGCCAGCAGCCCCCAGACTCCCTGGTCCACCGATACGCAGTATTTT | CASSPQTPWSTDTQYF
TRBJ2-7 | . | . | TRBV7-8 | TGTGCCAGCAGCTTAGGAGAGGTGGCAGGGAAGCACGAGCAGTACTTC | CASSLGEVAGKHEQYF
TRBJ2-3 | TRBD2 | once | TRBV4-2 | TGTGCCAGCAGCCAAGAACCTCTAGCGGGGACAGATACGCAGTATTTT | CASSQEPLAGTDTQYF
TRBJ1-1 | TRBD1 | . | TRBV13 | TGTGCCAGCAGCTTAGGGGGACAGCCATTGAACACTGAAGCTTTCTTT | CASSLGGQPLNTEAFF
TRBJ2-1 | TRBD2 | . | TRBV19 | TGTGCCAGTACCTCCGGGACTAGCGGGAGTTTCCGCGGGGGGAATGAGCAGTTCTTC | CASTSGTSGSFRGGNEQFF
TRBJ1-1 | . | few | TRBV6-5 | TGTGCCAGCAGATGGACAGAGAACACTGAAGCTTTCTTT | CASRWTENTEAFF
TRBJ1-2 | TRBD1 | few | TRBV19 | TGTGCCAGTAGTATAGGGGACAGAGAAGACTATGGCTACACCTTC | CASSIGDREDYGYTF
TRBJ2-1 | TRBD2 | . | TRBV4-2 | TGTGCCAGCAGCCAAGGACTAGCGGGAGGGGACTACAATGAGCAGTTCTTC | CASSQGLAGGDYNEQFF
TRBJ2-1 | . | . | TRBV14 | TGTGCCAGCAGCCCTCGGACTGGTGGATACAATGAGCAGTTCTTC | CASSPRTGGYNEQFF
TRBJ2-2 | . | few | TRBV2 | TGTGCCAGCCATCCCGGGAACACCGGGGAGCTGTTTTTT | CASHPGNTGELFF
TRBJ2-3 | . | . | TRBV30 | TGTGCCTGGAGTATAAGCGGACTTAGCACAGATACGCAGTATTTT | CAWSISGLSTDTQYF
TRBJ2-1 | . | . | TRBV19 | TGTGCCAGTAGTCGAGTGGGGACAACTTACAATGAGCAGTTCTTC | CASSRVGTTYNEQFF
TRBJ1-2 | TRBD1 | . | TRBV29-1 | TGCAGCTGGGGGGACAGTTATGGCTACACCTTC | CSWGDSYGYTF
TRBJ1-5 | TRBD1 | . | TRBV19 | TGTGCCAGTAGTACGGGACAGGGAAATCAGCCCCAGCATTTT | CASSTGQGNQPQHF
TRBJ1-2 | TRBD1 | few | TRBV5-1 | TGCGCCAGCAGCATCCCGACAGGGGGGTACTATGGCTACACCTTC | CASSIPTGGYYGYTF
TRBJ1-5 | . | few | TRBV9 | TGTGCCAGCAGCGTGCCCTCCCGGACAGAGGGCAATCAGCCCCAGCATTTT | CASSVPSRTEGNQPQHF
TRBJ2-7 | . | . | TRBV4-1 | TGCGCCAGCAGCCAAGTCGGCACCCCGAGGAGGTACGAGCAGTACTTC | CASSQVGTPRRYEQYF
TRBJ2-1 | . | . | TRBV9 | TGTGCCAGCAGCGTAACAGGGACGGCTGGGGACAATGAGCAGTTCTTC | CASSVTGTAGDNEQFF
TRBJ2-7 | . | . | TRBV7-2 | TGTGCCAGCAGCCGCAGTTACGAGCAGTACTTC | CASSRSYEQYF
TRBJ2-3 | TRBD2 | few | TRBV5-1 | TGCGCCAGCAGCTTGGACGGGACTAGCGGCTCAAATACGCAGTATTTT | CASSLDGTSGSNTQYF
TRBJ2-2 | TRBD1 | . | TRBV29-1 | TGCAGCGTTGCCCACAGGGGGAAATCCGGGGAGCTGTTTTTT | CSVAHRGKSGELFF
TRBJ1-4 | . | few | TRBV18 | TGTGCCAGCTCATCAGCGGCGCCGTATGAAAAACTGTTTTTT | CASSSAAPYEKLFF
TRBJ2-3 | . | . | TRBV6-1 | TGTGCCAGCAAGGCGGGACTGAGCACAGATACGCAGTATTTT | CASKAGLSTDTQYF
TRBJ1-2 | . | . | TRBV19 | TGTGCCAGTAGTATACAGGGTGACTATGGCTACACCTTC | CASSIQGDYGYTF
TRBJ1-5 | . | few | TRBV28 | TGTGCCAGCAGAAGTGGGGGCAGGGACAATCAGCCCCAGCATTTT | CASRSGGRDNQPQHF
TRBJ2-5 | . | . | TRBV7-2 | TGTGCCAGCAGCTTATATCGCCAAGAGACCCAGTACTTC | CASSLYRQETQYF